The clone carrying this T cell receptor (beta chain) was seen many times. The antigen is not known. The sample comes from a study of T cells in Graves' hyperthyroidism and ophthalmopathy. Study results and limitations: Blood also showed most of the thyroid clonotypes that were expanded above 0.001. The model made its ophthalmopathy prediction, and onset followed a median about 6.8 months later.

RNA transcripts yielded amplified TCR beta CDR3 regions. The HTBI primer set drove a first-round RT-PCR of the TCR CDR3. A single record per CDR3 protein comes from TCRdb applying MiXCR to the multiplex PCR reads. This sample has fewer than 650,000 distinct CDR3 sequences, with over 45% found just once. The material sequenced was peripheral blood or thyroid tissue (not recorded which). This clonotype originated in an adult woman with Graves' disease, either hyperthyroidism or ophthalmopathy (not recorded which).

CDR3 bases: TGTGCCAGCAGGCCCGGGACAGGGTCAATTTACGAGCAGTACTTC. This gives the protein CASRPGTGSIYEQYF. This sequence joins TRBV7-9 and TRBJ2-7, with 9 nucleotides matching TRBD1. This CDR3 spans 15 amino acids. V lost 6 bases, J lost 4 bases, and 10 bases stayed unmatched. Germline values: CDR1 SEHNR, CDR2 FQNEAQ (reference sequence).